What follows describes a single T cell receptor (beta chain). Its antigen is not yet known. The reads were generated on an Illumina HiSeq 2000. TCR beta cDNA libraries were prepared using 5'RACE template switching, which introduced a universal primer site and unique molecular identifiers. cDNA synthesis was primed from the TCR beta constant segment, followed by two successive PCR amplification steps. Under the source paper's analysis protocol: MIGEC was used to demultiplex reads and group the reads by UMI, and MiTCR was used to assemble and quantify clonotypes. To remove erroneous sequences, TCR cDNA sequences were retained only when supported by two or more reads. Downstream repertoire analysis used the tcR package, and clonotypes were matched across fractions by CDR3 nucleotide sequence plus V segment. Antigen specificity was annotated against VDJdb with VDJmatch, allowing one amino acid substitution in CDR3. TCRdb reprocessed the reads and assigns one entry to each CDR3 protein sequence, leaving out DNA. These V and J calls are TCRdb output, not the study's own analysis. The table for this sample records approximately 380,000 distinct CDR3 sequences. The ten largest clones take up around 4.9% of the sample.

The CDR3, from cysteine to phenylalanine, totals 18 residues. Only the protein is available. CDR1 SGHTA and CDR2 FQGTGA were looked up in the germline V gene. A commercial ELISA kit detecting HCMV-specific IgG in serum was used to determine HCMV serostatus. Peripheral blood mononuclear cells were isolated from blood by Ficoll density gradient centrifugation. This record belongs to a study of T cells expressing NK-cell markers (dated by TCRdb to about 2020). A note on the overall study: Three sorted T-cell subsets (CD3+CD56+NKG2C+, CD3+CD56+NKG2C- and CD3+CD56-NKG2C+) from several donors had their TCR beta-chain repertoires profiled. Of the eight sequenced donors, seven were found to be HCMV-seropositive and one was found to be HCMV-seronegative. The eight sequenced donors were randomly selected healthy volunteers, three men and five women. Libraries were sequenced as 2 x 150 bp reads on Illumina HiSeq 2000/2500, MiSeq or NextSeq.

General study outcomes and caveats: It remained unclear whether the expanded NKG2C-expressing T cell clones were specific for HCMV antigens. Those dominant clonotypes were again the most abundant among CD3+CD56-NKG2C+ cells in a handful of donors, at about 25-60.1%. For more than 5 donors, the dominant CD3+CD56+NKG2C+ clonotypes were among the top 10 CD8+ clonotypes and accounted for about 1.0-7.5% of CD8+ T cells.

This receptor was obtained from a man aged 18-70 years in good health. The sample taken for sequencing was blood T cells: a sorted CD56 or NKG2C T cell subset, CD4+ or CD8+ T cells, or bulk PBMC T cells (not recorded which). The V and J genes are TRBV7-3 and TRBJ2-3; TCRdb calls TRBD2, which cannot be checked without DNA. The CDR3 sequence is CASSLWTSGGSSTDTQYF. The full variable domain, completed from the reference TRBV7-3 and TRBJ2-3 proteins outside the CDR3, reads GAGVSQTPSNKVTEKGKYVELRCDPISGHTALYWYRQSLGQGPEFLIYFQGTGAADDSGLPNDRFFAVRPEGSVSTLKIQRTERGDSAVYLCASSLWTSGGSSTDTQYFGPGTRLTVL.